This T cell receptor (beta chain) originates from a study of cytomegalovirus exposure and HLA in healthy donors. PCR employed 60 Vbeta and 13 Jbeta primers. TCRdb keeps only in-frame clones here, not all; method: immunoSEQ multiplex PCR. The table records roughly 100,000 clones, more than 65% of them present only once. Between the trimmed V and J ends, which lost 5 bases and 5 bases, there was a span of 12 bases. Looked up from germline, CDR1 is SGHVS and CDR2 is FNYEAQ. This CDR3 spans 13 amino acids. This clone has a single count. This chain joins TRBV7-6 and TRBJ2-5; D call uncertain. This TCR derives from a woman in her forties or fifties in good health and CMV-seropositive. The sequencing input was PBMCs. DNA for the CDR3: TGTGCCAGCAGCACAGTTAGTAGGGAGACCCAGTACTTC. Translating it yields CASSTVSRETQYF.